This T cell receptor (beta chain) was captured in a study of cytomegalovirus exposure and HLA in healthy donors. In the study overall: Sequencing of about 179 million T cells in an earlier analysis found around 100 million unique TCR beta sequences.

PCR was performed using 60 Vbeta and 13 Jbeta primers. The method was immunoSEQ multiplex PCR; TCRdb's version includes in-frame clones alone and lacks a portion of them. The table includes under 40,000 clones, 65% to 85% detected once. Study-wide findings and caveats: Sequencing likely produced, as an artifact, a cluster of highly shared sequence variants. Based on reports, TCR beta sequences accurately predicted HLA-A and HLA-B alleles for most subjects.

While unrecorded immune exposures were likely, the donors were nominally healthy when sampled. This clone showed up just a few times. Its antigen is undetermined. The receptor was derived from a young woman in good health and CMV-seropositive. The specimen was PBMCs.

The CDR3 bases are TGTGCCAGCAGCTTAGCAATACTGTCCACAGATACGCAGTATTTT. Residues: CASSLAILSTDTQYF. V and J are TRBV7-2 and TRBJ2-3; D unclear. Germline lookup yields CDR1 SGHTA and CDR2 FQGNSA. The CDR3 covers 15 residues. The ends were cut back, 0 bases at V and 2 bases at J, with 9 bases in the middle.